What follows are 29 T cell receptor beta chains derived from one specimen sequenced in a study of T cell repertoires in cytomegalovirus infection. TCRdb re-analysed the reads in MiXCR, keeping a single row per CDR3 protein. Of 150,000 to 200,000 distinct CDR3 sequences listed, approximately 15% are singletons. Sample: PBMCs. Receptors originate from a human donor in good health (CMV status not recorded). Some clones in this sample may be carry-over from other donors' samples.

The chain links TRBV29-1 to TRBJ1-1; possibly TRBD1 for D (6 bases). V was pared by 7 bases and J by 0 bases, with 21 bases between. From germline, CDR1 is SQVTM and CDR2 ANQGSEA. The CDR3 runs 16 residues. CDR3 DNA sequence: TGCAGCGCTACAGGGCCACAAAGTTCCTTGAACACTGAAGCTTTCTTT. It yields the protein CSATGPQSSLNTEAFF.

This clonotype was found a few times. The CDR3 sequence: CSADRGISSDIQYF. The CDR3 DNA follows: TGCAGTGCAGACAGGGGCATTTCCTCAGACATTCAGTACTTC. The chain joins TRBV20-1 to TRBJ2-4, with 8 bases identical to TRBD1. Germline V gene lookup returns CDR1 DFQATT and CDR2 SNEGSKA (reference sequence). This CDR3 is built from 14 residues. The ends lost 6 bases at V and 8 bases at J; junction bases unmatched: 12.

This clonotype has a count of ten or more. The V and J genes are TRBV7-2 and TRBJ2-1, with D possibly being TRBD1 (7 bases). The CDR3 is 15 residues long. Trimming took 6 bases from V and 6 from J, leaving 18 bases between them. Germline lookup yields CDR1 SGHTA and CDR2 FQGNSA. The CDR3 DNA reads TGTGCCAGCAGGCTAGGGAGGCCAGGGGGCAATGAGCAGTTCTTC. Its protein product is CASRLGRPGGNEQFF.

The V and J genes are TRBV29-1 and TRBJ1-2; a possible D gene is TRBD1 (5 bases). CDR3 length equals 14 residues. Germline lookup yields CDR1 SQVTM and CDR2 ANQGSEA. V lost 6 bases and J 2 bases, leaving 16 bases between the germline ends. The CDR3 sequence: CSVGSRGQNYGYTF. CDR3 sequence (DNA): TGCAGCGTAGGTTCGAGGGGCCAGAACTATGGCTACACCTTC.

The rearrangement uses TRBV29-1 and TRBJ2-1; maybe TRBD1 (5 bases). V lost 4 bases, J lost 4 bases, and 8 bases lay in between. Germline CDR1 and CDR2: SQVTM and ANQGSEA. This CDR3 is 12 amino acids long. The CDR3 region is CSVGPGYNEQFF. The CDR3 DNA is TGCAGCGTTGGGCCAGGGTACAATGAGCAGTTCTTC.

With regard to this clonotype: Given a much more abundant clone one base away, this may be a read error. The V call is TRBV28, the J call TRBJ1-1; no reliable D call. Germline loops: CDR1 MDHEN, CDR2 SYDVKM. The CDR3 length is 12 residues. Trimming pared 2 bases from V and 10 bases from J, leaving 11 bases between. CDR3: CASSLAKLLAFF. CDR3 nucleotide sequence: TGTGCCAGCAGTTTAGCCAAGTTGCTAGCTTTCTTT.

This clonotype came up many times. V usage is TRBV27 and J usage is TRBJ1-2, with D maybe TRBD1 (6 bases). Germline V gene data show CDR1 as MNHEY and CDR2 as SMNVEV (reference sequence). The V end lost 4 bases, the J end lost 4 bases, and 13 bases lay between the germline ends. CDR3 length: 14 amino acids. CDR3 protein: CASSSSQGFYGYTF. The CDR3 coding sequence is TGTGCCAGCAGTTCCTCACAGGGTTTCTATGGCTACACCTTC.

CDR3 in DNA: TGTGCCTGGAGTCGAACCAAGTACAATGAGCAGTTCTTC. As protein: CAWSRTKYNEQFF. The rearrangement uses TRBV30 and TRBJ2-1; D not resolved. V gave up 2 bases and J gave up 4 bases, with 9 bases separating them. Germline V lookup: CDR1 GTSNPN, CDR2 SVGIG (reference sequence). The CDR3 covers 13 residues.

Here the CDR3 reads CSGGGSTYNEQFF. The CDR3 nucleotides read TGCAGCGGGGGGGGCTCTACCTACAATGAGCAGTTCTTC. The genes are TRBV29-1 and TRBJ2-1, with D perhaps TRBD2 (7 bases). With 7 bases removed from V and 2 bases from J, the gap between germline ends came to 12 bases. CDR3 length: 13 amino acids. CDR1 and CDR2 from the germline V gene are SQVTM and ANQGSEA.

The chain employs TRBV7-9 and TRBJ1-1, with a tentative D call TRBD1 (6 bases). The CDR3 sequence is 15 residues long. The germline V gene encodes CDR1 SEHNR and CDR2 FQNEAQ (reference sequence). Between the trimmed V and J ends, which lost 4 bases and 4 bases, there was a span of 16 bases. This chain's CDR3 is CASSSGKQGFTEAFF. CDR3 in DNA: TGTGCCAGCAGCTCAGGGAAACAGGGATTCACTGAAGCTTTCTTT. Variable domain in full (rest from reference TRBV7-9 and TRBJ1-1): DTGVSQNPRHKITKRGQNVTFRCDPISEHNRLYWYRQTLGQGPEFLTYFQNEAQLEKSRLLSDRFSAERPKGSFSTLEIQRTEQGDSAMYLCASSSGKQGFTEAFFGQGTRLTVV.

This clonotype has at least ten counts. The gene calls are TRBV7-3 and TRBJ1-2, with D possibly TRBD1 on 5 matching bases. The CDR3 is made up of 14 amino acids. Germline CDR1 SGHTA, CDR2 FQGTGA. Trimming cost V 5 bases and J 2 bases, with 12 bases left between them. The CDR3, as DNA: TGTGCCAGCAGCCCTGGGACGACGAACTATGGCTACACCTTC. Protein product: CASSPGTTNYGYTF.

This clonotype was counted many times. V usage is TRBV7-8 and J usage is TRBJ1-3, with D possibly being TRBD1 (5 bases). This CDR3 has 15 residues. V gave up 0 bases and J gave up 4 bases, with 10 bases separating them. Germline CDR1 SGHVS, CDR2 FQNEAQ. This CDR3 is CASSLAGPMGNTIYF. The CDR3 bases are TGTGCCAGCAGCTTAGCGGGACCGATGGGAAACACCATATATTTT.

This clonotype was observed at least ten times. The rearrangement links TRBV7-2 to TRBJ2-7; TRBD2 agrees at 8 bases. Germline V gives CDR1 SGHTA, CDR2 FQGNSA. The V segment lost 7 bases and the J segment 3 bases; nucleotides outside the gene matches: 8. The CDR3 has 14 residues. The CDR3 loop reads CASNPGGGVYEQYF. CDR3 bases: TGTGCCAGCAACCCCGGGGGGGGTGTCTACGAGCAGTACTTC.

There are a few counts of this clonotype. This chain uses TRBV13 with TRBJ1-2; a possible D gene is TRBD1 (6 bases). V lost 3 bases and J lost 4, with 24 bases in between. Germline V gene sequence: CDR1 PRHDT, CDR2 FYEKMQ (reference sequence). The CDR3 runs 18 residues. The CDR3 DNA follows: TGTGCCAGCAGCTTCCAACAGGGTACTTTATCCCCTACCTATGGCTACACCTTC. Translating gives CASSFQQGTLSPTYGYTF.

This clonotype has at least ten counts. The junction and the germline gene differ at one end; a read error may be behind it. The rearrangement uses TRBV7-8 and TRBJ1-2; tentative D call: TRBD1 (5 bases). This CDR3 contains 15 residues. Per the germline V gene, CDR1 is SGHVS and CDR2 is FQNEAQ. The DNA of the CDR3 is TGTGCCAGCAGCTTAGGGTCCTCCTTGGGGCCCGCCTTGGCCTTC. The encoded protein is CASSLGSSLGPALAF.

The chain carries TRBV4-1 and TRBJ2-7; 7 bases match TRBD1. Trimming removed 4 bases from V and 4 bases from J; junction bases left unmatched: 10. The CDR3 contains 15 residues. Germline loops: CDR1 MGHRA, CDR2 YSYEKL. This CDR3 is CASSRYGDRAYEQYF. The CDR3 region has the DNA TGCGCCAGCAGCCGCTATGGTGACAGGGCGTACGAGCAGTACTTC.

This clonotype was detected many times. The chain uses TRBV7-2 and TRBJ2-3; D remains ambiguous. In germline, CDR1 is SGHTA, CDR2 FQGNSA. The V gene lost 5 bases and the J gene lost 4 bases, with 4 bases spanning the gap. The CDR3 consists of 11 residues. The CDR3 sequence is CASSQSDTQYF. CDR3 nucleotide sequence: TGTGCCAGCAGCCAGTCAGATACGCAGTATTTT.

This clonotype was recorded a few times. In DNA, the CDR3 is TGTGCCAGCAGCTTAAAAGGGGAGTTAGGAGCTGAAGCTTTCTTT. This translates into CASSLKGELGAEAFF. The chain uses TRBV7-3 and TRBJ1-1; a possible D gene is TRBD1 (5 bases). Germline V gives CDR1 SGHTA, CDR2 FQGTGA. V was clipped by 1 base and J by 6 bases, with 15 bases between them. CDR3 size: 15 residues.

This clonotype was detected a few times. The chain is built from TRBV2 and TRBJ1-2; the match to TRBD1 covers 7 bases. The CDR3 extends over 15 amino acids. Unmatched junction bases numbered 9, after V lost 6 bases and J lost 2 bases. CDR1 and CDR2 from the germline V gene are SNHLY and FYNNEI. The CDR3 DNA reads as TGTGCCAGCAGGAAGATGACAGGGACCAACTATGGCTACACCTTC. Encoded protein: CASRKMTGTNYGYTF.

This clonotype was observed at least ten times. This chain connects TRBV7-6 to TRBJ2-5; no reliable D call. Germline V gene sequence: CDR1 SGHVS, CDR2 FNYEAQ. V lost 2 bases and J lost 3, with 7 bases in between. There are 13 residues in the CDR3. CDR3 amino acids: CASSLNHKETQYF. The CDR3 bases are TGTGCCAGCAGCTTAAACCACAAAGAGACCCAGTACTTC. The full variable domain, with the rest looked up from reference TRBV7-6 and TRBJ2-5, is GAGVSQSPRYKVTKRGQDVALRCDPISGHVSLYWYRQALGQGPEFLTYFNYEAQQDKSGLPNDRFSAERPEGSISTLTIQRTEQRDSAMYRCASSLNHKETQYFGPGTRLLVL.

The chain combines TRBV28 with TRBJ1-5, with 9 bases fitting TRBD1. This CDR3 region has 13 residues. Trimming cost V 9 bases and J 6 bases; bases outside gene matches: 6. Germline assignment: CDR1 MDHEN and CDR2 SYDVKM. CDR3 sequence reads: CASTGTGSQPQHF. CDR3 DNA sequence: TGTGCCAGTACCGGGACAGGGAGTCAGCCCCAGCATTTT.

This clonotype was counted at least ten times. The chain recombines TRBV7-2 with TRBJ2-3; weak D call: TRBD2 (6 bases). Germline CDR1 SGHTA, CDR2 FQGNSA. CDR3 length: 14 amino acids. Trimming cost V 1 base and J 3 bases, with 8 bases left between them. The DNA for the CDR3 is TGTGCCAGCAGCTTAGTAGCGGATACAGATACGCAGTATTTT. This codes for CASSLVADTDTQYF.

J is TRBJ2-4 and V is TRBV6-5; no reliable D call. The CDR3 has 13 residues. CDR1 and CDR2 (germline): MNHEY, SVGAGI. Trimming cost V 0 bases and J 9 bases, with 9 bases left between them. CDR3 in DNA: TGTGCCAGCAGTTACTCTTCGACCCGCATTCAGTACTTC. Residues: CASSYSSTRIQYF.

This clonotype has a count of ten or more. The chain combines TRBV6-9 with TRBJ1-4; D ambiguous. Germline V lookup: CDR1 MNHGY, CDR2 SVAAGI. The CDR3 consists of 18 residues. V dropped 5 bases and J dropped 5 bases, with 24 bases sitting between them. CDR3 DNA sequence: TGTGCCAGCAGTCACCGGACTGGGCCCTATTCCTTAAATGAAAAACTGTTTTTT. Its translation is CASSHRTGPYSLNEKLFF.

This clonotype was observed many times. The CDR3 is CASSWDSRAEAFF. The CDR3 nucleotides are TGTGCCAGCAGTTGGGACAGTAGGGCTGAAGCTTTCTTT. The rearrangement links TRBV6-5 to TRBJ1-1; TRBD1 matches at 7 bases. J lost 6 bases, V lost 4 bases, and 5 bases had no gene match. The CDR3 has 13 residues. Germline V lookup: CDR1 MNHEY, CDR2 SVGAGI.

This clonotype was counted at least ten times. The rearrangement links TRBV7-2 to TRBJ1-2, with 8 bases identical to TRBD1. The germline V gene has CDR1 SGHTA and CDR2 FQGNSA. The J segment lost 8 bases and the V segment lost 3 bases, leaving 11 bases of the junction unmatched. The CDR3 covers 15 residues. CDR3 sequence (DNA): TGTGCCAGCAGCTTGACAGGGGCGTCCTCGGGCGGCTACACCTTC. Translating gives CASSLTGASSGGYTF.

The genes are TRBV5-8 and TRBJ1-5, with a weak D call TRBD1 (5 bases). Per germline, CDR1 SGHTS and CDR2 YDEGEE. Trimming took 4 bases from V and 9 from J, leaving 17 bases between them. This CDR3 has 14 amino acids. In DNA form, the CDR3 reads TGTGCCAGCAGCCTGACACCAAACCAGGGGCCCCAGCATTTT. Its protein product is CASSLTPNQGPQHF.

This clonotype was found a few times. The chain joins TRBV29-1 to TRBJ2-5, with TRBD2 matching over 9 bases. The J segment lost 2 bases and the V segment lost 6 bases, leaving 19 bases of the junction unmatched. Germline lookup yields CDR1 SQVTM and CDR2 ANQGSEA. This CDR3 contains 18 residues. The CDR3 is CSVRGRASGNRGQETQYF. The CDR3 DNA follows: TGCAGCGTGAGGGGAAGGGCTAGCGGGAATAGGGGGCAAGAGACCCAGTACTTC.

CDR3 sequence: CASTILGRGLAGGTRPYNEQFF. The CDR3 DNA sequence: TGTGCCAGCACCATTTTGGGGCGGGGGTTAGCGGGAGGAACCCGTCCCTACAATGAGCAGTTCTTC. The chain combines TRBV12-3 or TRBV12-4 with TRBJ2-1, with 10 bases identical to TRBD2. This CDR3 is built from 22 residues. V shed 7 bases and J 2 bases; nucleotides not matched to a gene: 26.